The 8 T cell receptor beta chains below all came from one sample that was sequenced in a study of T-cell reconstitution after alpha-beta-depleted transplantation in children. A TCRbeta library incorporating unique molecular identifiers was prepared. TCRdb ran MiXCR on the PCR reads and lists one entry per CDR3 protein. The table has hundreds of thousands of distinct CDR3 sequences, roughly an eighth seen once. This specimen consisted of PBMCs from the stem cell graft donor, obtained from the stem cell graft. The receptor source for this set is a human donor who donated a stem cell graft to a child with combined immunodeficiency.

This clonotype has a count of ten or more. The rearrangement uses TRBV20-1 and TRBJ2-3; D unresolved. V lost 4 bases and J lost 0, with 11 bases in between. The CDR3 is 14 amino acids. Germline V lookup: CDR1 DFQATT, CDR2 SNEGSKA (reference sequence). CDR3 in amino acids: CSANGQASTDTQYF. CDR3 coding DNA: TGCAGTGCTAATGGTCAGGCGAGCACAGATACGCAGTATTTT.

This clonotype was detected ten times or more. V and J are TRBV27 and TRBJ1-2; 8 nucleotides align to TRBD1. Per germline, CDR1 MNHEY and CDR2 SMNVEV (reference sequence). CDR3 length: 13 amino acids. Trimming took 2 bases from V and 4 from J; bases not matched to a gene: 0. The CDR3 DNA sequence: TGTGCCAGCAGTTTAACAGGGGGCTATGGCTACACCTTC. It specifies CASSLTGGYGYTF.

This chain joins TRBV28 and TRBJ2-7, with 7 positions matching TRBD1. CDR1 and CDR2 from the germline V gene are MDHEN and SYDVKM. The CDR3 length is 16 residues. The V gene end was trimmed by 8 bases and the J gene end by 0 bases; junction bases not matched to a gene: 13. For the CDR3, the DNA is TGTGCCAGCGGCCTTAAAGGGACAGAGCCCTCCTACGAGCAGTACTTC. This sequence encodes CASGLKGTEPSYEQYF.

In this sample, this clonotype turned up a few times. This chain connects TRBV7-3 to TRBJ1-4; 10 bases are a match to TRBD1. This CDR3 has 15 amino acids. The ends lost 6 bases at V and 5 bases at J; junction bases unmatched: 6. Germline CDR1 is SGHTA and CDR2 is FQGTGA. CDR3 loop: CASRIPGQGNEKLFF. The DNA for the CDR3 is TGTGCCAGCAGGATACCGGGACAGGGGAATGAAAAACTGTTTTTT.

This clonotype has only a few counts. The chain carries TRBV28 and TRBJ1-1; maybe TRBD1 (5 bases). The CDR3 contains 14 residues. CDR1 and CDR2 (germline): MDHEN, SYDVKM. Trimming took 5 bases from V and 3 from J, leaving 13 bases between them. The CDR3 coding sequence is TGTGCCAGCAGTCCGGGACGGCATCACACTGAAGCTTTCTTT. This sequence encodes CASSPGRHHTEAFF.

The V call is TRBV6-5, the J call TRBJ2-3; 15 bases are shared with TRBD2. The CDR3 runs to 15 residues. Trimming took 4 bases from V and 7 from J; bases not matched to a gene: 3. Per germline, CDR1 MNHEY and CDR2 SVGAGI. The CDR3: CASSWTSGGENTQYF. Written as DNA, the CDR3 is TGTGCCAGCAGTTGGACTAGCGGGGGGGAGAATACGCAGTATTTT.

This clonotype showed up many times. The chain employs TRBV9 and TRBJ2-1; 8 positions agree with TRBD2. The J segment lost 4 bases and the V segment lost 0 bases, leaving 3 bases of the junction unmatched. Germline CDR1 and CDR2: SGDLS and YYNGEE. The CDR3 contains 15 residues. This chain's CDR3 is CASSVGSGGYNEQFF. DNA of the CDR3: TGTGCCAGCAGCGTAGGAAGCGGGGGATACAATGAGCAGTTCTTC.

This clonotype was found a few times. V gene TRBV7-6 combines with J gene TRBJ2-7; 7 bases map to TRBD1. The CDR3 consists of 14 residues. The trim removed 5 bases at V and 4 bases at J, leaving 8 bases unmatched. Germline assignment: CDR1 SGHVS and CDR2 FNYEAQ. Here the CDR3 reads CASSTALTGYEQYF. DNA of the CDR3: TGTGCCAGCAGCACGGCCCTGACAGGGTACGAGCAGTACTTC.